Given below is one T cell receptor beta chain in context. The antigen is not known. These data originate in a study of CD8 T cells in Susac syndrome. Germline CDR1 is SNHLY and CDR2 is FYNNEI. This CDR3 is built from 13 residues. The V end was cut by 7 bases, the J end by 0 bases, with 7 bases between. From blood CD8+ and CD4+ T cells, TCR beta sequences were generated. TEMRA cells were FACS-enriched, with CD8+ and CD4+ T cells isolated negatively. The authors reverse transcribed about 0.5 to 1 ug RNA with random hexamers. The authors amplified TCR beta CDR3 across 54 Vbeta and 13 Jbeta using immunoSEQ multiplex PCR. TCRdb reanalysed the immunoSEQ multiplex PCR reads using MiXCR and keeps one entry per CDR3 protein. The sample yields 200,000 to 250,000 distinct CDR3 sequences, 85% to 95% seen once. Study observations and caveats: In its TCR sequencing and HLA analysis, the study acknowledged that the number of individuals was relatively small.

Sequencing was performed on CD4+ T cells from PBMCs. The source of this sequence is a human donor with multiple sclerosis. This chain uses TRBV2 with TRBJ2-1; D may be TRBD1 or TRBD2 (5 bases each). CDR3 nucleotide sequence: TGTGCCAGCAAGGGGAGCTCCTACAATGAGCAGTTCTTC. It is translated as CASKGSSYNEQFF.